This T cell receptor (beta chain) was identified during a study of spatial heterogeneity in lung cancer. This sample's time point: sample taken at primary tumor resection. From tumor, nontumor lung or frozen PBMC, whole RNA was taken unsorted for sequencing. TCRdb reprocessed the 5' RACE reads with MiXCR, giving one entry per CDR3 protein. The sample lists about 85,000 distinct CDR3 sequences, 15% to 20% occurring once. This clonotype came up a few times. CDR3 length: 14 amino acids. Trimming cost V 6 bases and J 8 bases; bases outside gene matches: 9. Per the germline V gene, CDR1 is SQVTM and CDR2 is ANQGSEA.

The chain couples TRBV29-1 to TRBJ2-4; TRBD1 matches 11 bases. This sequence originates from a male donor with early-stage non-small cell lung cancer. The input for sequencing was PBMCs, taken at surgery. This CDR3 is CSVSRTGGRDIQYF. The CDR3 DNA reads TGCAGCGTCTCCAGGACAGGGGGCCGGGACATTCAGTACTTC.